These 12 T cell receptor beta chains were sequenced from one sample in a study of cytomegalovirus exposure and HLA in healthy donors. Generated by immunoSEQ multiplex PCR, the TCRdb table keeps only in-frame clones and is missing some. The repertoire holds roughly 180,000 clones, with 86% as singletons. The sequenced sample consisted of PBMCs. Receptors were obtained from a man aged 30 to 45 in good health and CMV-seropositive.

CDR3 in DNA: TGCGCCAGCAGCCAAGGGGGAGGACACTTGAACACTGAAGCTTTCTTT. As protein: CASSQGGGHLNTEAFF. This chain links TRBV4-1 with TRBJ1-1; TRBD1 is a possible D gene (5 bases). V lost 1 base and J lost 0, with 12 bases in between. The CDR3 spans 16 residues. In germline, CDR1 is MGHRA, CDR2 YSYEKL.

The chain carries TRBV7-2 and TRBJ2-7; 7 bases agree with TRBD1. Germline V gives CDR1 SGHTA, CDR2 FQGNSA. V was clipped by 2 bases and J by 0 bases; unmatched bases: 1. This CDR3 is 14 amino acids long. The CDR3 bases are TGTGCCAGCAGCTTACCAGGGGGCTCCTACGAGCAGTACTTC. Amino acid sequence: CASSLPGGSYEQYF.

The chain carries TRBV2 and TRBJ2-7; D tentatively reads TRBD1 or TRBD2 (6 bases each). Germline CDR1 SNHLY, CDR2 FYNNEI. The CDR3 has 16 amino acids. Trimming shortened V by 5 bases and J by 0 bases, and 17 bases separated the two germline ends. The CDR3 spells CASSPTGGGVSYEQYF. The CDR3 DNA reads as TGTGCCAGCAGTCCTACCGGGGGCGGGGTCTCCTACGAGCAGTACTTC.

CDR3 loop: CASSVRASDPYEQYF. The CDR3 nucleotides read TGTGCCAGCAGCGTAAGGGCTAGCGACCCCTACGAGCAGTACTTC. The V call is TRBV9, the J call TRBJ2-7, with a weak D call TRBD2 (6 bases). Germline loops: CDR1 SGDLS, CDR2 YYNGEE. CDR3 length equals 15 residues. The germline V and J ends were trimmed by 1 base and 2 bases, with 13 bases remaining between them.

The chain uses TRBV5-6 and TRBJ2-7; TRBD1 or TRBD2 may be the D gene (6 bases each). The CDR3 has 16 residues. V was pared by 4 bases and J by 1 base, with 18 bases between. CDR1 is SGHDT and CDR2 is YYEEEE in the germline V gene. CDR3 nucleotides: TGTGCCAGCAGCCGGGGGCCCGGACAGATATCCTACGAGCAGTACTTC. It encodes CASSRGPGQISYEQYF.

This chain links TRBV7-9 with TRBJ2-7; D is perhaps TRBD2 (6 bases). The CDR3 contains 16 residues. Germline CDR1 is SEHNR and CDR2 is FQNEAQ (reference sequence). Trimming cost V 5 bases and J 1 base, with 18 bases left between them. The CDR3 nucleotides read TGTGCCAGCAGCGGGGTTGGGGGGTTCGGGTCCTACGAGCAGTACTTC. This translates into CASSGVGGFGSYEQYF.

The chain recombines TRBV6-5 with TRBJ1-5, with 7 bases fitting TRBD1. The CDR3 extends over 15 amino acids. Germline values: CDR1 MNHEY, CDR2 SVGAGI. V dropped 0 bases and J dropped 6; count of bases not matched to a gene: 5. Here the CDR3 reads CASSYSKAGGQPQHF. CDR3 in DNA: TGTGCCAGCAGTTACTCGAAGGCAGGGGGTCAGCCCCAGCATTTT.

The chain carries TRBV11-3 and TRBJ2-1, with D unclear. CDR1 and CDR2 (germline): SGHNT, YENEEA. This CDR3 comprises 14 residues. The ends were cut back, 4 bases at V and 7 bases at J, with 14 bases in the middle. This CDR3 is CASSSDGSRNEQFF. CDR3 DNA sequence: TGTGCCAGCAGCTCGGATGGTAGCAGGAATGAGCAGTTCTTC.

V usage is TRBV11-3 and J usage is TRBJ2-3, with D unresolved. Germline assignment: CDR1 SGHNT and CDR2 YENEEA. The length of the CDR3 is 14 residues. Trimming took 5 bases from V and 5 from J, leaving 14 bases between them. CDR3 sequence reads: CASSAPSFLDTQYF. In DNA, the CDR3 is TGTGCCAGCAGCGCGCCCAGTTTTTTAGATACGCAGTATTTT.

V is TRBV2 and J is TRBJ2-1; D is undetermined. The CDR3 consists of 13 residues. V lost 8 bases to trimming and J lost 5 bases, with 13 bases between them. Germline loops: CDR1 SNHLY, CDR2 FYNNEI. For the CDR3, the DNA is TGTGCCAGCCTTGAATTCAGCAACAATGAGCAGTTCTTC. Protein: CASLEFSNNEQFF.

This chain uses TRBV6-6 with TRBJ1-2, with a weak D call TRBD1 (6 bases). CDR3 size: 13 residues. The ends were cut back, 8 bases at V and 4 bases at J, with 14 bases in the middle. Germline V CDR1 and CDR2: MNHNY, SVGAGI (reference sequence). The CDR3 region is CASSQGWGYGYTF. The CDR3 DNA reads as TGTGCCAGCTCCCAGGGGTGGGGCTATGGCTACACCTTC.

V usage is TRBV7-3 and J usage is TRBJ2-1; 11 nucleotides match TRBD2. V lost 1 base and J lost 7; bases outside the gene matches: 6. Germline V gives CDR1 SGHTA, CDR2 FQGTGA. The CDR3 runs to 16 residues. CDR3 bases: TGTGCCAGCAGCTTAAGTTCGGCTAGCGGGAGGAATGAGCAGTTCTTC. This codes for CASSLSSASGRNEQFF.